These 24 T cell receptor beta chains share one sample of origin, sequenced in a study of Ad26.COV2.S vaccination and SARS-CoV-2 variants. Treatment noted: about 20 received Ad26.COV2.S at low or high dose, single or two shots; about five received placebo; per-sample allocation not given. Sampling was performed 63 days after the first vaccine or placebo injection. Only in-frame clones appear in the TCRdb table, and some are missing; sequencing was by immunoSEQ multiplex PCR. The table has about 680,000 clones, more than 70% seen once. The sample was peripheral blood, taken in a trial of Ad26.COV2.S vaccine versus placebo. The receptors were sampled from a person between 18 and 65 years old who received the Ad26.COV2.S COVID-19 vaccine or a placebo.

This chain uses TRBV29-1 with TRBJ2-7, with 8 bases identical to TRBD2. J was trimmed by 4 bases and V by 1 base; bases with no gene match: 12. Germline loops: CDR1 SQVTM, CDR2 ANQGSEA. The CDR3 runs to 16 residues. The CDR3 DNA follows: TGCAGCGTTGAAGGGCTAGCGGGTTTAGGAGTGTACGAGCAGTACTTC. It is translated as CSVEGLAGLGVYEQYF.

The V gene is TRBV14, the J gene TRBJ2-5; no clear D. The CDR3 is 15 residues long. Germline V gene sequence: CDR1 SGHDN, CDR2 FVKESK. V lost 1 base to trimming and J lost 5 bases, with 14 bases between them. The CDR3 bases are TGTGCCAGCAGCCAAGCCGGCTTCGCCCCTGAGACCCAGTACTTC. Translated: CASSQAGFAPETQYF.

For the CDR3, the DNA is TGTGCCAGTAGGATCGACGACCAGGGTAGTGCTAATGAAAAACTGTTTTTT. It encodes CASRIDDQGSANEKLFF. The rearrangement uses TRBV19 and TRBJ1-4; D may be TRBD1 (5 bases). Trimming removed 6 bases from V and 3 bases from J, with 20 bases in between. Germline V lookup: CDR1 LNHDA, CDR2 SQIVND (reference sequence). This CDR3 region has 17 residues. The full variable domain, rest sourced from reference TRBV19 and TRBJ1-4, is DGGITQSPKYLFRKEGQNVTLSCEQNLNHDAMYWYRQDPGQGLRLIYYSQIVNDFQKGDIAEGYSVSREKKESFPLTVTSAQKNPTAFYLCASRIDDQGSANEKLFFGSGTQLSVL.

The chain couples TRBV12-3 or TRBV12-4 to TRBJ1-1; D may be TRBD1 (6 bases). The V end was cut by 10 bases, the J end by 4 bases, with 16 bases between. The CDR3 contains 13 residues. The CDR3 DNA reads as TGTGCCACTACGATAACAGGGACCACTGAAGCTTTCTTT. Protein sequence: CATTITGTTEAFF.

The chain carries TRBV10-3 and TRBJ2-2; tentatively, D is TRBD2 (6 bases). Germline V CDR1 and CDR2: ENHRY, SYGVKD. This CDR3 contains 15 residues. The germline V and J ends were trimmed by 3 bases and 8 bases, with 16 bases remaining between them. As DNA, the CDR3 is TGTGCCATCAGTGAAGTGGGAGGTAGTTCAGGGGAGCTGTTTTTT. Residues: CAISEVGGSSGELFF.

The V gene is TRBV6-1, the J gene TRBJ1-4; 8 nucleotides agree with TRBD1. The CDR3 loop spans 14 amino acids. The V and J ends lost 1 base and 10 bases, in that order; junction bases with no gene match: 5. Per the germline V gene, CDR1 is MNHNS and CDR2 is SASEGT. CDR3 DNA: TGTGCCAGCAGTGAAGGGACAGGGTGGAGAAAACTGTTTTTT. Translated, it gives CASSEGTGWRKLFF.

The chain combines TRBV6-5 with TRBJ1-2; the D gene is possibly TRBD1 (6 bases). Germline V gives CDR1 MNHEY, CDR2 SVGAGI. The CDR3 spans 12 residues. Trimming took 5 bases from V and 8 from J, leaving 12 bases between them. The CDR3 reads CASSTHRAGYTF. CDR3 bases: TGTGCCAGCAGTACTCACAGGGCCGGCTACACCTTC.

V gene TRBV10-3 combines with J gene TRBJ2-1; tentative D call: TRBD2 (7 bases). CDR1 ENHRY and CDR2 SYGVKD come from the germline V gene. The CDR3 covers 14 residues. Trimming took off 3 bases at V and 5 bases at J, with 11 bases between the two ends. CDR3 DNA sequence: TGTGCCATCAGTGAAGAAGGGGGGGACAATGAGCAGTTCTTC. This encodes CAISEEGGDNEQFF.

V gene TRBV5-8 combines with J gene TRBJ2-3; a weak D match, TRBD1 (5 bases). The CDR3 is 14 residues long. Germline-derived CDR1 and CDR2 are SGHTS and YDEGEE. V gave up 0 bases and J gave up 1 base, with 6 bases separating them. The CDR3 sequence is CASSLGRGTDTQYF. The CDR3 DNA reads as TGTGCCAGCAGCTTGGGCAGGGGCACAGATACGCAGTATTTT.

The chain links TRBV18 to TRBJ1-1, with a possible D match to TRBD1 (5 bases). Looked up from germline, CDR1 is KGHSH and CDR2 is LQKENI. The ends were cut back, 0 bases at V and 13 bases at J, with 15 bases in the middle. The CDR3 length is 13 residues. Here the CDR3 DNA reads TGTGCCAGCTCACCACCTACTTTTATAGGGGTTTTCTTT. Residues: CASSPPTFIGVFF.

The rearrangement uses TRBV7-9 and TRBJ2-5; TRBD2 is a possible D gene (5 bases). The germline V and J ends were trimmed by 4 bases and 4 bases, with 19 bases remaining between them. The CDR3 length is 16 residues. The V gene's germline CDR1 is SEHNR and CDR2 FQNEAQ (reference sequence). The DNA for the CDR3 is TGTGCCAGCAGCTCGACACTGCGGGCCCTCGGAGAGACCCAGTACTTC. Protein: CASSSTLRALGETQYF.

This chain uses TRBV7-2 with TRBJ2-7; TRBD1 aligns across 7 bases. Germline trimming cut 6 bases from V and 6 bases from J; bases unmatched to any gene: 14. Germline V gives CDR1 SGHTA, CDR2 FQGNSA. The CDR3 is made up of 15 amino acids. The CDR3 DNA sequence: TGTGCCAGCAGTCTTCTTACAGGGGTGAAACGCGAGCAGTACTTC. It is translated as CASSLLTGVKREQYF.

This clone was counted only a few times. V is TRBV27 and J is TRBJ1-2; a weak D match, TRBD1 (5 bases). This CDR3 is 14 amino acids long. Trimming cost V 5 bases and J 1 base, with 11 bases left between them. Germline CDR1 is MNHEY and CDR2 is SMNVEV (reference sequence). CDR3 in DNA: TGTGCCAGCAGTCGACATCAGGGTAACTATGGCTACACCTTC. This codes for CASSRHQGNYGYTF.

Only one count was recorded for this clone. V is TRBV27 and J is TRBJ2-1, with a weak D call TRBD1 (6 bases). Germline CDR1 MNHEY, CDR2 SMNVEV (reference sequence). The CDR3 extends over 14 amino acids. Between the trimmed V and J ends, which lost 0 bases and 3 bases, there was a span of 6 bases. CDR3 region: CASSLSQGYNEQFF. CDR3 nucleotide sequence: TGTGCCAGCAGTTTATCACAGGGCTACAATGAGCAGTTCTTC.

The chain couples TRBV3-1 (or the pseudogene TRBV3-2) to TRBJ1-1; a weak D match, TRBD1 (6 bases). The CDR3 extends over 14 amino acids. Germline lookup yields CDR1 LGHDT and CDR2 YNNKEL (reference sequence). The V gene lost 7 bases and the J gene lost 1 base, with 13 bases spanning the gap. DNA of the CDR3: TGTGCCAGCACCCCGAGGGGGGGGAACACTGAAGCTTTCTTT. Translation gives CASTPRGGNTEAFF.

As to this clone: The same CDR3 arises from other DNA sequences in this sample as well. The CDR3 sequence: CASSEQSTDTQYF. CDR3 coding DNA: TGTGCCAGCAGTGAGCAGAGCACAGATACGCAGTATTTT. J is TRBJ2-3 and V is TRBV6-4; D is undetermined. Trimming removed 3 bases at V and 0 bases at J, with 4 bases between. The germline V gene encodes CDR1 MRHNA and CDR2 SNTAGT. This CDR3 has 13 amino acids.

CDR3 region: CASSSGHPNQPQHF. The CDR3 coding sequence is TGTGCCAGCAGTTCGGGACACCCCAATCAGCCCCAGCATTTT. The chain uses TRBV6-5 and TRBJ1-5; possible D gene TRBD1, 6 bases. The ends were cut back, 4 bases at V and 3 bases at J, with 10 bases in the middle. CDR1 is MNHEY, CDR2 SVGAGI, per germline. The CDR3 spans 14 residues.

J is TRBJ2-2 and V is TRBV24-1, with TRBD2 as a possible D gene (6 bases). Germline V gene data show CDR1 as KGHDR and CDR2 as SFDVKD. V shed 2 bases and J shed 3 bases, with 15 bases lying between them. The CDR3 loop spans 17 amino acids. DNA of the CDR3: TGTGCCACCAGTGATTCCGGGACCATAGCGGACACCGGGGAGCTGTTTTTT. Translating gives CATSDSGTIADTGELFF.

This clone occurred once. The chain joins TRBV6-5 to TRBJ2-5; the match to TRBD1 covers 7 bases. Germline assignment: CDR1 MNHEY and CDR2 SVGAGI. V gave up 7 bases and J gave up 4 bases; unmatched junction bases: 12. The CDR3 runs to 15 residues. The CDR3 loop reads CASNAHRGLGETQYF. The CDR3 DNA sequence: TGTGCCAGCAACGCTCATAGGGGGCTCGGAGAGACCCAGTACTTC.

V and J are TRBV9 and TRBJ2-1, with 7 bases that match TRBD2. V was clipped by 0 bases and J by 9 bases; unmatched bases: 12. The germline V gene encodes CDR1 SGDLS and CDR2 YYNGEE. CDR3 size: 16 residues. The CDR3 region is CASSVATAGETVEQFF. DNA of the CDR3: TGTGCCAGCAGCGTAGCTACGGCGGGAGAAACGGTTGAGCAGTTCTTC.

The genes are TRBV18 and TRBJ1-1; D not certain. Germline lookup yields CDR1 KGHSH and CDR2 LQKENI. The length of the CDR3 is 14 residues. V gave up 2 bases and J gave up 3 bases, with 10 bases separating them. CDR3: CASSPAGVDTEAFF. The CDR3 DNA reads as TGTGCCAGCTCACCAGCCGGCGTTGACACTGAAGCTTTCTTT.

The J gene is TRBJ1-4, the V gene TRBV7-2; perhaps TRBD1 as D (6 bases). Germline CDR1 SGHTA, CDR2 FQGNSA. This CDR3 contains 15 residues. V lost 3 bases to trimming and J lost 6 bases, with 14 bases between them. Here the CDR3 DNA reads TGTGCCAGCAGCTTCTTAAGGGGGGCGGATGAAAAACTGTTTTTT. Amino acids: CASSFLRGADEKLFF.

The rearrangement joins TRBV4-3 to TRBJ1-3; D call uncertain. Trimming pared 0 bases from V and 0 bases from J, leaving 6 bases between. From germline, CDR1 is LGHNA and CDR2 YSLEER. The CDR3 contains 15 residues. CDR3 sequence: CASSQDGSSGNTIYF. The CDR3 bases are TGCGCCAGCAGCCAAGATGGGAGCTCTGGAAACACCATATATTTT.

The chain combines TRBV27 with TRBJ1-1; maybe TRBD1 (6 bases). Per the germline V gene, CDR1 is MNHEY and CDR2 is SMNVEV (reference sequence). Trimming removed 0 bases from V and 6 bases from J, with 14 bases in between. This CDR3 is built from 15 residues. The CDR3 DNA is TGTGCCAGCAGTTTATCCCCGGGGGGCGCGTCTGAAGCTTTCTTT. Translated, it gives CASSLSPGGASEAFF.